The 29 T cell receptor beta chains in this list originate from one sample, sequenced in a study of B cell selection in AIRE deficiency. Clones were sequenced by immunoSEQ multiplex PCR, and TCRdb holds only the in-frame ones, with some missing. The sample yields approximately 24,000 clones, around 95% seen once. Sorting defined conventional CD4 T cells as CD4+CD127+. Sequences were obtained from CD4+CD127+ conventional T cells sorted from PBMCs. These receptor sequences come from a human donor in good health.

The chain employs TRBV11-2 and TRBJ1-2, with D possibly TRBD1 on 6 matching bases. The V and J ends lost 1 base and 4 bases respectively, with 13 bases between them. CDR3 length: 15 amino acids. Germline CDR1 and CDR2: SGHAT and FQNNGV. The DNA of the CDR3 is TGTGCCAGCAGCTTAGCGGGAGGAGGGGGCTATGGCTACACCTTC. Amino acids: CASSLAGGGGYGYTF.

This rearrangement joins TRBV7-9 to TRBJ1-2; tentatively, D is TRBD1 (6 bases). V was pared by 5 bases and J by 8 bases, with 27 bases between. The CDR3 sequence is 17 residues long. Germline V gene data show CDR1 as SEHNR and CDR2 as FQNEAQ (reference sequence). DNA of the CDR3: TGTGCCAGCAGCCCCAAATTATCGGGGGCCACTGGGAGGGGCTACACCTTC. Amino acid sequence: CASSPKLSGATGRGYTF.

This clone is a singleton in its sample. This chain uses TRBV2 with TRBJ2-3, with a weak D call TRBD2 (6 bases). Trimming took 8 bases from V and 6 from J, leaving 15 bases between them. This CDR3 is built from 13 residues. Germline V gene lookup returns CDR1 SNHLY and CDR2 FYNNEI. Here the CDR3 reads CASVGLSGDTQYF. In DNA form, the CDR3 reads TGTGCCAGCGTGGGGCTAAGCGGGGATACGCAGTATTTT.

This clone was recorded once. The chain is built from TRBV5-1 and TRBJ2-5; a possible D gene is TRBD2 (6 bases). The CDR3 covers 16 residues. CDR1 SGHRS and CDR2 YFSETQ come from the germline V gene. The germline V and J ends were trimmed by 0 bases and 1 base, with 13 bases remaining between them. The CDR3 nucleotides are TGCGCCAGCAGCTTGGTGTCCGGCGGGGCCCAAGAGACCCAGTACTTC. Translation gives CASSLVSGGAQETQYF.

This sequence joins TRBV19 and TRBJ1-5; 7 nucleotides match TRBD1. Germline V lookup: CDR1 LNHDA, CDR2 SQIVND (reference sequence). CDR3 length: 14 residues. After removal of 5 bases from V and 6 bases from J, the junction contained 7 bases not matched to a gene. CDR3 nucleotide sequence: TGTGCCAGTAGTGAGACAGGGACGGGTCAGCCCCAGCATTTT. This translates into CASSETGTGQPQHF.

The chain is built from TRBV25-1 and TRBJ1-4, with D tentatively TRBD1 (5 bases). V lost 6 bases to trimming and J lost 4 bases, with 12 bases between them. CDR3 size: 14 residues. The germline gives CDR1 MGHDK, CDR2 SYGVNS. CDR3 nucleotides: TGTGCCAGCAGCAGGGCTGGGATTAATGAAAAACTGTTTTTT. Its protein is CASSRAGINEKLFF.

The genes are TRBV5-1 and TRBJ2-1; 9 bases match TRBD2. Germline CDR1 reads SGHRS; CDR2 reads YFSETQ. The CDR3 loop spans 15 amino acids. With 6 bases clipped from V and 4 bases from J, the junction kept 8 bases outside the gene matches. The CDR3 DNA sequence: TGCGCCAGCACCTATGGTACTAGCGGGTACAATGAGCAGTTCTTC. Translated, it gives CASTYGTSGYNEQFF.

The genes are TRBV10-2 and TRBJ1-5; TRBD1 matches at 10 bases. J gave up 2 bases and V 4 bases, and 14 bases lay outside the gene matches. The V gene's germline CDR1 is WSHSY and CDR2 SAAADI. The length of the CDR3 is 19 residues. CDR3 sequence: CASSGSGDRGLSGNQPQHF. The CDR3 nucleotides read TGCGCCAGCAGTGGATCCGGAGACAGGGGGCTGTCGGGCAATCAGCCCCAGCATTTT.

The J gene is TRBJ2-1, the V gene TRBV5-1; weak D call: TRBD2 (6 bases). The germline gives CDR1 SGHRS, CDR2 YFSETQ. This CDR3 contains 13 residues. V lost 7 bases to trimming and J lost 6 bases, with 14 bases between them. The CDR3 nucleotides are TGCGCCAGCGGATACGGACTAATCAATGAGCAGTTCTTC. It codes for CASGYGLINEQFF.

This chain links TRBV6-6 with TRBJ1-6; 8 positions match TRBD1. The CDR3 spans 16 residues. The germline V gene encodes CDR1 MNHNY and CDR2 SVGAGI (reference sequence). The V and J ends lost 2 bases and 9 bases, in that order; junction bases with no gene match: 9. Here the CDR3 DNA reads TGTGCCAGCAGTTACCTCCGACAGGGGCATTTTTCACCCCTCCACTTT. This gives the protein CASSYLRQGHFSPLHF.

This chain uses TRBV5-4 with TRBJ1-2; 8 nucleotides agree with TRBD1. Germline assignment: CDR1 SGHNT and CDR2 YYREEE (reference sequence). Unmatched junction bases numbered 8, after V lost 2 bases and J lost 2 bases. This CDR3 is built from 16 residues. The CDR3 nucleotides are TGTGCCAGCAGCTTCCCCCAGGGACAGGTGAACTATGGCTACACCTTC. This gives the protein CASSFPQGQVNYGYTF.

The chain is built from TRBV11-2 and TRBJ2-2; 11 nucleotides agree with TRBD2. V shed 1 base, J shed 5 bases, and the junction held 3 bases outside the gene matches. The V gene's germline CDR1 is SGHAT and CDR2 FQNNGV. The CDR3 sequence is 16 residues long. Written as DNA, the CDR3 is TGTGCCAGCAGCTTAGCAGCTAGCGGGGGGACCGGGGAGCTGTTTTTT. It is translated as CASSLAASGGTGELFF.

The chain recombines TRBV2 with TRBJ1-1, with 7 bases aligning to TRBD1. The CDR3 loop spans 14 amino acids. Germline V CDR1 and CDR2: SNHLY, FYNNEI. The junction had 10 bases not matched to a gene; V was cut back by 6 bases and J by 6 bases. CDR3 in DNA: TGTGCCAGCAGGACGACAGGGTCCATGGCTGAAGCTTTCTTT. As protein: CASRTTGSMAEAFF.

The chain uses TRBV6-1 and TRBJ1-2; TRBD1 matches 9 bases. The CDR3 runs 14 residues. Trimming cost V 6 bases and J 7 bases; bases outside gene matches: 9. Germline loops: CDR1 MNHNS, CDR2 SASEGT. The CDR3 sequence is CASRRDRESGGYTF. The CDR3, as DNA: TGTGCCAGCAGGAGGGACAGGGAGTCGGGTGGCTACACCTTC.

This chain joins TRBV10-3 and TRBJ1-3; D possibly corresponds to TRBD1 (5 bases). Trimming cost V 8 bases and J 0 bases, with 14 bases left between them. CDR3 length equals 15 residues. CDR1 is ENHRY, CDR2 SYGVKD, per germline. The CDR3, as DNA: TGTGCCATCGCCGGGGCCTGGCCCTCTGGAAACACCATATATTTT. Its translation is CAIAGAWPSGNTIYF.

This chain connects TRBV6-5 to TRBJ1-2; no clear D gene. The germline V and J ends were trimmed by 7 bases and 9 bases, with 15 bases remaining between them. Looked up from germline, CDR1 is MNHEY and CDR2 is SVGAGI. The CDR3 has 12 residues. This chain's CDR3 is CASTNGAGSYTF. The CDR3 DNA reads as TGTGCCAGCACTAACGGTGCGGGGAGCTACACCTTC.

V gene TRBV6-5 combines with J gene TRBJ1-2; TRBD1 agrees at 11 bases. This CDR3 has 13 residues. The V and J ends lost 4 bases and 8 bases, in that order; junction bases with no gene match: 3. The germline V gene encodes CDR1 MNHEY and CDR2 SVGAGI. The chain's CDR3 is CASSSGQGVGYTF. In nucleotides, the CDR3 is TGTGCCAGCAGTTCGGGACAGGGGGTCGGCTACACCTTC.

The chain is built from TRBV18 and TRBJ1-2; 9 bases agree with TRBD1. V lost 3 bases to trimming and J lost 4 bases; unmatched junction nucleotides: 9. This CDR3 has 16 residues. Germline CDR1 is KGHSH and CDR2 is LQKENI. CDR3 DNA: TGTGCCAGCTCACCTCCGGGACAGGGATTGGGCTATGGCTACACCTTC. Residues: CASSPPGQGLGYGYTF.

This rearrangement joins TRBV19 to TRBJ1-2; possibly TRBD1 for D (6 bases). V was clipped by 9 bases and J by 0 bases, with 11 bases between them. Germline values: CDR1 LNHDA, CDR2 SQIVND (reference sequence). This CDR3 is built from 13 residues. CDR3 nucleotide sequence: TGTGCCAGCGGGACACGAACTAACTATGGCTACACCTTC. This sequence encodes CASGTRTNYGYTF.

This clone was seen a single time. The chain employs TRBV29-1 and TRBJ2-1; perhaps TRBD2 as D (5 bases). The CDR3 contains 13 residues. From germline, CDR1 is SQVTM and CDR2 ANQGSEA. Trimming took 0 bases from V and 3 from J, leaving 6 bases between them. The CDR3 nucleotides read TGCAGCGTTGAAGAGGGGAGCTACAATGAGCAGTTCTTC. It encodes CSVEEGSYNEQFF.

This chain uses TRBV4-1 with TRBJ1-3; D remains unclear. The germline V gene has CDR1 MGHRA and CDR2 YSYEKL. V was cut by 1 base and J by 0 bases, with 10 bases left in between. The CDR3 runs to 16 residues. CDR3 in DNA: TGCGCCAGCAGCCAAGGAAGAAGTTACTCTGGAAACACCATATATTTT. It encodes CASSQGRSYSGNTIYF.

In its sample, this clone was seen a few times. The genes are TRBV18 and TRBJ1-1, with a weak D call TRBD1 (6 bases). The CDR3 totals 15 residues. The germline V gene encodes CDR1 KGHSH and CDR2 LQKENI. Trimming took off 3 bases at V and 6 bases at J, with 17 bases between the two ends. The CDR3 sequence is CASSPGTGNPSEAFF. The CDR3, as DNA: TGTGCCAGCTCACCCGGCACAGGGAATCCCTCTGAAGCTTTCTTT. Filled out from reference TRBV18 and TRBJ1-1, the complete variable domain reads NAGVMQNPRHLVRRRGQEARLRCSPMKGHSHVYWYRQLPEEGLKFMVYLQKENIIDESGMPKERFSAEFPKEGPSILRIQQVVRGDSAAYFCASSPGTGNPSEAFFGQGTRLTVV.

The chain uses TRBV5-5 and TRBJ2-3; 10 bases are shared with TRBD2. The CDR3 loop spans 19 amino acids. J was trimmed by 2 bases and V by 3 bases; bases with no gene match: 15. CDR1 is SGHKS, CDR2 YYEKEE, per germline (reference sequence). CDR3 sequence reads: CASSSGLRGSGGSTDTQYF. As DNA, the CDR3 is TGTGCCAGCAGCTCAGGGCTGCGGGGTAGCGGGGGGTCCACAGATACGCAGTATTTT.

This sequence joins TRBV5-1 and TRBJ2-3; tentative D call: TRBD2 (6 bases). V gave up 1 base and J gave up 6 bases, with 15 bases separating them. CDR3 length: 15 residues. The germline gives CDR1 SGHRS, CDR2 YFSETQ. Here the CDR3 reads CASSLRAGTLDTQYF. CDR3 nucleotides: TGCGCCAGCAGCTTGCGAGCGGGCACCTTGGATACGCAGTATTTT.

CDR3 protein: CASSLLSTGEQFF. The CDR3 nucleotides are TGCGCCAGCAGCTTGCTTTCTACGGGGGAGCAGTTCTTC. The J gene is TRBJ2-1, the V gene TRBV5-1; D might be TRBD2 (5 bases). This CDR3 contains 13 residues. Deletions cut 1 base from V and 10 bases from J, with 12 bases between. CDR1 SGHRS and CDR2 YFSETQ come from the germline V gene.

This chain joins TRBV19 and TRBJ2-3; TRBD2 matches 7 bases. CDR1 is LNHDA and CDR2 is SQIVND in the germline V gene (reference sequence). After removal of 6 bases from V and 6 bases from J, the junction contained 6 bases not matched to a gene. The CDR3 totals 13 residues. CDR3 amino acids: CASRGEGRDTQYF. In DNA form, the CDR3 reads TGTGCCAGTAGAGGGGAGGGGAGGGATACGCAGTATTTT.

CDR3 sequence reads: CASSPTSGRLEQYF. CDR3 coding DNA: TGTGCCAGCAGTCCGACTAGCGGGAGGCTCGAGCAGTACTTC. This chain joins TRBV6-1 and TRBJ2-7; 13 positions agree with TRBD2. V shed 5 bases, J shed 6 bases, and the junction held 4 bases outside the gene matches. The CDR3 runs to 14 residues. Germline CDR1 and CDR2: MNHNS and SASEGT.

This clone was seen a single time. The CDR3 protein is CASLSELEAFF. Here the CDR3 DNA reads TGTGCCAGCCTTTCAGAGTTGGAGGCTTTCTTT. The chain uses TRBV2 and TRBJ1-1; D gene ambiguous. Germline values: CDR1 SNHLY, CDR2 FYNNEI. The CDR3 consists of 11 residues. V shed 8 bases and J shed 11 bases, with 15 bases lying between them.

V and J are TRBV5-6 and TRBJ2-3; no clear D gene. The CDR3 totals 13 residues. CDR1 SGHDT and CDR2 YYEEEE come from the germline V gene. Trimming cost V 2 bases and J 6 bases, with 10 bases left between them. CDR3 DNA: TGTGCCAGCAGCTTCTCTGATCAGGATACGCAGTATTTT. Encoded protein: CASSFSDQDTQYF.